Listed below are T cell receptor beta chains from one sample, sequenced in a study of shared clonotypes between healthy human individuals. TCRdb's copy holds only in-frame clones and misses some; the assay was immunoSEQ multiplex PCR. The repertoire holds some 2,500,000 clones, with more than 85% as singletons. The sample comprised naive CD4+ T cells from PBMCs. Receptors were obtained from a man aged 18-30 years in good health. Some clones in this sample may be carry-over from other donors' samples. Both conserved end residues are part of each CDR3. The D gene is left open where the match is weak. Only part of the rows carry a size: once, few, many, or a class if the clone is expanded.

CDR3nt: TGTGCCAGCAGCCAGTCCAGGGTGGCGAATTCACCCCTCCACTTT
CDR3aa: CASSQSRVANSPLHF
j_gene: TRBJ1-6
d_gene: .
abundance: .
v_gene: TRBV7-2

CDR3nt: TGTGCCAGCAGCCATCTAGCGGGAGTAGCTTACAATGAGCAGTTCTTC
CDR3aa: CASSHLAGVAYNEQFF
j_gene: TRBJ2-1
d_gene: TRBD2
abundance: .
v_gene: TRBV11-2

CDR3nt: TGTGCCAGTAGTATAGCGGCCGGGACAGGGGTAGTAGGTGAAGCTTTCTTT
CDR3aa: CASSIAAGTGVVGEAFF
j_gene: TRBJ1-1
d_gene: TRBD1
abundance: .
v_gene: TRBV19

CDR3nt: TGTGCCAGCAGCTTACTGACAGGGGGGGAGCAGTACTTC
CDR3aa: CASSLLTGGEQYF
j_gene: TRBJ2-7
d_gene: TRBD1
abundance: once
v_gene: TRBV7-9

CDR3nt: TGTGCCAGCAGCGTAAGGGGACAGAACACCGGGGAGCTGTTTTTT
CDR3aa: CASSVRGQNTGELFF
j_gene: TRBJ2-2
d_gene: .
abundance: .
v_gene: TRBV11-2

CDR3nt: TGTGCCAGCTCACCGATGGGTGAGCAGTTCTTC
CDR3aa: CASSPMGEQFF
j_gene: TRBJ2-1
d_gene: .
abundance: .
v_gene: TRBV18

CDR3nt: TGTGCCAGCTCACCCAACAGTCTTAATGAAAAACTGTTTTTT
CDR3aa: CASSPNSLNEKLFF
j_gene: TRBJ1-4
d_gene: .
abundance: .
v_gene: TRBV18

CDR3nt: TGTGCCAGCAGCTGGGGGGCGAACACTGAAGCTTTCTTT
CDR3aa: CASSWGANTEAFF
j_gene: TRBJ1-1
d_gene: .
abundance: .
v_gene: TRBV7-6

CDR3nt: TGTGCCAGCAGTAGGGACAGGGGGCAAGATACGCAGTATTTT
CDR3aa: CASSRDRGQDTQYF
j_gene: TRBJ2-3
d_gene: TRBD1
abundance: .
v_gene: TRBV2

CDR3nt: TGTGCCAGCAGCTTAGGGGCCCGCTTAGTCACCTTC
CDR3aa: CASSLGARLVTF
j_gene: TRBJ1-2
d_gene: .
abundance: once
v_gene: TRBV5-4

CDR3nt: TGCAGCGTTAGGACAGGGAGCATCCCCACAGATACGCAGTATTTT
CDR3aa: CSVRTGSIPTDTQYF
j_gene: TRBJ2-3
d_gene: TRBD1
abundance: once
v_gene: TRBV29-1

CDR3nt: TGTGCCAGCAGCTCCGGACCGAACACCGGGGAGCTGTTTTTT
CDR3aa: CASSSGPNTGELFF
j_gene: TRBJ2-2
d_gene: .
abundance: .
v_gene: TRBV7-2

CDR3nt: TGTGCCAGCAACCCACAGGCCCGATCTCAGTACTTC
CDR3aa: CASNPQARSQYF
j_gene: TRBJ2-7
d_gene: .
abundance: .
v_gene: TRBV7-3

CDR3nt: TGTGCCAGTAGTATACGGGGCAGGGGCACTGAAGCTTTCTTT
CDR3aa: CASSIRGRGTEAFF
j_gene: TRBJ1-1
d_gene: .
abundance: .
v_gene: TRBV19

CDR3nt: TGCGCCAGCAGTAAGGGGAGCACAGATACGCAGTATTTT
CDR3aa: CASSKGSTDTQYF
j_gene: TRBJ2-3
d_gene: .
abundance: .
v_gene: TRBV5-1

CDR3nt: TGTGCCAGCACCAGGGAGGACGATTCACCCCTCCACTTT
CDR3aa: CASTREDDSPLHF
j_gene: TRBJ1-6
d_gene: .
abundance: .
v_gene: TRBV9

CDR3nt: TGCGCCAGCAGGGACAGGGTTCGGGGAGATACGCAGTATTTT
CDR3aa: CASRDRVRGDTQYF
j_gene: TRBJ2-3
d_gene: TRBD1
abundance: .
v_gene: TRBV5-1

CDR3nt: TGCGCCAGCAGCCGTAATAGCGGGAAAGTTACCGACGAGCAGTACTTC
CDR3aa: CASSRNSGKVTDEQYF
j_gene: TRBJ2-7
d_gene: TRBD2
abundance: .
v_gene: TRBV5-1

CDR3nt: TGTGCCAGCAGCCAAGAAAGAGCAGGGACAGACCATGAAAAACTGTTTTTT
CDR3aa: CASSQERAGTDHEKLFF
j_gene: TRBJ1-4
d_gene: TRBD1
abundance: .
v_gene: TRBV4-2

CDR3nt: TGTGCCTGGAGCCCAATGACCCCGAAGACCATATATTTT
CDR3aa: CAWSPMTPKTIYF
j_gene: TRBJ1-3
d_gene: .
abundance: .
v_gene: TRBV30